The 18 T cell receptor beta chains reported below all come from one sample, sequenced in a study of PD-1 blockade in classical Hodgkin lymphoma. Stated time point: newly diagnosed, previously untreated cHL patient sample. Through magnetic negative selection, CD8+ T cells were separated from PBMCs that had been thawed. The method was immunoSEQ multiplex PCR; TCRdb's version includes in-frame clones alone and lacks a portion of them. The table has around 23,000 clones, approximately 87% seen once; the top ten hold roughly 7.4%. What was sequenced was CD8+ T cells from blood. The receptors shown here come from a human donor with classical Hodgkin lymphoma.

The chain combines TRBV9 with TRBJ2-1, with D perhaps given as TRBD1 or TRBD2 (5 bases each). CDR3 length: 15 residues. Trimming took 3 bases from V and 3 from J, leaving 13 bases between them. CDR1 SGDLS and CDR2 YYNGEE come from the germline V gene. The CDR3 DNA follows: TGTGCCAGCAGCGGACCCGGGACGGACTACAATGAGCAGTTCTTC. It yields the protein CASSGPGTDYNEQFF.

This clone turned up a few times. This chain uses TRBV11-3 with TRBJ2-1, with 8 bases aligning to TRBD2. Germline CDR1 SGHNT, CDR2 YENEEA. CDR3 length: 13 residues. With V trimmed by 5 bases and J by 13 bases, 10 bases remained unmatched. The CDR3 region has the DNA TGTGCCAGCAGCCCGGGACTAGGAGACTTACAGTTCTTC. Translation gives CASSPGLGDLQFF.

V is TRBV5-1 and J is TRBJ2-3, with no clear D. The length of the CDR3 is 11 residues. In germline, CDR1 is SGHRS, CDR2 YFSETQ. Trimming removed 4 bases from V and 2 bases from J, with 2 bases in between. The CDR3 region is CASSDTDTQYF. As DNA, the CDR3 is TGCGCCAGCAGCGACACAGATACGCAGTATTTT.

In its sample, this clone was seen once. The chain links TRBV5-4 to TRBJ2-7, with D perhaps TRBD2 (7 bases). The CDR3 length is 15 residues. Trimming removed 4 bases at V and 5 bases at J, with 19 bases between. CDR1 and CDR2 from the germline V gene are SGHNT and YYREEE (reference sequence). CDR3 sequence reads: CASSLSRGQLDEQYF. The DNA of the CDR3 is TGTGCCAGCAGCCTCTCGCGGGGGCAGTTAGACGAGCAGTACTTC.

This chain joins TRBV7-2 and TRBJ1-1; 9 bases are shared with TRBD1. This CDR3 has 14 amino acids. V shed 5 bases and J 4 bases; nucleotides not matched to a gene: 5. Germline CDR1 is SGHTA and CDR2 is FQGNSA. The CDR3 nucleotides are TGTGCCAGCAGCCGAGGGACAGGGCTCACTGAAGCTTTCTTT. This sequence encodes CASSRGTGLTEAFF.

The chain links TRBV4-1 to TRBJ2-7; D gene unclear. V was clipped by 5 bases and J by 2 bases, with 16 bases between them. The CDR3 spans 15 residues. Germline CDR1 and CDR2: MGHRA and YSYEKL. The CDR3 reads CASSYRWPGPYEQYF. In DNA, the CDR3 is TGCGCCAGCAGCTACCGGTGGCCAGGACCCTACGAGCAGTACTTC.

This clone was recorded only once. The CDR3 region has the DNA TGCGCCAGCAGCTTGAGGACAATTTCCTATAATTCACCCCTCCACTTT. Its protein product is CASSLRTISYNSPLHF. The chain uses TRBV5-1 and TRBJ1-6; weak D call: TRBD1 (5 bases). The V gene lost 1 base and the J gene lost 1 base, with 9 bases spanning the gap. This CDR3 has 16 amino acids. Germline CDR1 is SGHRS and CDR2 is YFSETQ.

This CDR3 reads CASSVTTGRDTGELFF. DNA for the CDR3: TGTGCCAGCAGCGTTACGACAGGGCGGGACACCGGGGAGCTGTTTTTT. The V and J genes are TRBV9 and TRBJ2-2, with 7 bases fitting TRBD1. V shed 2 bases, J shed 3 bases, and the junction held 7 bases outside the gene matches. CDR3 length equals 16 residues. Germline V gives CDR1 SGDLS, CDR2 YYNGEE.

The gene calls are TRBV15 and TRBJ1-1, with a weak D call TRBD1 (5 bases). Germline V lookup: CDR1 LNHNV, CDR2 YYDKDF (reference sequence). CDR3 size: 14 residues. Trimming left V 0 bases short and J 9 bases short, with 14 bases between. This chain's CDR3 is CATSRERVGGKAFF. Written as DNA, the CDR3 is TGTGCCACCAGCAGAGAAAGAGTGGGGGGAAAAGCTTTCTTT.

This clone was observed once. V and J are TRBV28 and TRBJ1-6; no clear D gene. Germline loops: CDR1 MDHEN, CDR2 SYDVKM. Trimming left V 7 bases short and J 4 bases short, with 14 bases between. The CDR3 contains 15 residues. The DNA for the CDR3 is TGTGCCAGCAAACCCCCGGAGAGTTATAATTCACCCCTCCACTTT. Protein product: CASKPPESYNSPLHF.

V and J are TRBV5-8 and TRBJ2-1; weak D call: TRBD2 (6 bases). The V end was cut by 0 bases, the J end by 4 bases, with 14 bases between. The length of the CDR3 is 16 residues. Germline V CDR1 and CDR2: SGHTS, YDEGEE. The CDR3 here is CASSLAFSGIYNEQFF. The CDR3 DNA reads TGTGCCAGCAGCTTGGCCTTTAGCGGAATTTACAATGAGCAGTTCTTC.

Regarding this clone: Because the CDR3's place on the DNA is in doubt, the DNA is left out and the CDR3 is given as listed by TCRdb. The V and J genes are TRBV27 and TRBJ2-7. The CDR3 is 13 amino acids in total, end residues counted. The germline V gene has CDR1 MNHEY and CDR2 SMNVEV (reference sequence). The CDR3 here is CASSTSDAYEQYF.

The CDR3 region is CASSLTKGMNTEAFF. CDR3 sequence (DNA): TGTGCCAGCAGTTTAACGAAGGGCATGAACACTGAAGCTTTCTTT. The rearrangement uses TRBV27 and TRBJ1-1; D call uncertain. V lost 2 bases to trimming and J lost 0 bases, with 10 bases between them. Germline V gives CDR1 MNHEY, CDR2 SMNVEV (reference sequence). The CDR3 contains 15 residues.

In its sample, this clone was seen once. The J gene is TRBJ2-6, the V gene TRBV14; D remains unclear. In germline, CDR1 is SGHDN, CDR2 FVKESK. This CDR3 has 17 residues. The V end was cut by 5 bases, the J end by 0 bases, with 14 bases between. CDR3 residues: CASSKDHFYSGANVLTF. DNA of the CDR3: TGTGCCAGCAGCAAGGATCATTTTTACTCTGGGGCCAACGTCCTGACTTTC.

The genes are TRBV18 and TRBJ2-7; D is uncertain. With 4 bases removed from V and 0 bases from J, the gap between germline ends came to 10 bases. Germline assignment: CDR1 KGHSH and CDR2 LQKENI. There are 14 residues in the CDR3. The CDR3 spells CASSLKLSSYEQYF. The CDR3 DNA reads as TGTGCCAGCTCACTAAAATTGAGCTCCTACGAGCAGTACTTC.

This clone was observed a handful of times. The chain carries TRBV19 and TRBJ1-2; D gene unclear. This CDR3 is built from 14 residues. Germline CDR1 reads LNHDA; CDR2 reads SQIVND (reference sequence). V gave up 0 bases and J gave up 4 bases, with 9 bases separating them. Here the CDR3 DNA reads TGTGCCAGTAGTATAGATCCGGGTCCCTATGGCTACACCTTC. Translating it yields CASSIDPGPYGYTF.

This CDR3 is CASSPRTTYNEQFF. The DNA of the CDR3 is TGTGCCAGCAGCCCCCGGACAACTTACAATGAGCAGTTCTTC. The chain carries TRBV11-2 and TRBJ2-1, with D perhaps matching TRBD1 (5 bases). CDR1 is SGHAT and CDR2 is FQNNGV in the germline V gene. V lost 5 bases, J lost 4 bases, and 12 bases lay in between. The CDR3 is made up of 14 amino acids.

DNA for the CDR3: TGCGCCAGCAGCCAGGGGACAGGGGGCAAGAACACTGAAGCTTTCTTT. As protein: CASSQGTGGKNTEAFF. This rearrangement joins TRBV4-1 to TRBJ1-1; 12 bases align to TRBD1. The ends lost 3 bases at V and 1 base at J; junction bases unmatched: 3. Germline V gives CDR1 MGHRA, CDR2 YSYEKL. This CDR3 has 16 amino acids.